This T cell receptor beta chain was identified during a study of cytomegalovirus exposure and HLA in healthy donors. Germline V gives CDR1 LGHNA, CDR2 YNFKEQ. Trimming left V 11 bases short and J 0 bases short, with 10 bases between. The CDR3 contains 13 residues. The PCR ran on 60 Vbeta and 13 Jbeta primers. TCRdb's copy holds only in-frame clones and misses some; the assay was immunoSEQ multiplex PCR. The sample yields about 93,000 clones, approximately 69% seen once. The sequenced sample was PBMCs. The sequence derives from a boy younger than 18 in good health and CMV-seropositive. The V gene is TRBV4-2, the J gene TRBJ2-2, with D tentatively TRBD2 (6 bases). CDR3 nucleotides: TGTGCCTGGGGGGACGCGAACACCGGGGAGCTGTTTTTT. Amino acid sequence: CAWGDANTGELFF.